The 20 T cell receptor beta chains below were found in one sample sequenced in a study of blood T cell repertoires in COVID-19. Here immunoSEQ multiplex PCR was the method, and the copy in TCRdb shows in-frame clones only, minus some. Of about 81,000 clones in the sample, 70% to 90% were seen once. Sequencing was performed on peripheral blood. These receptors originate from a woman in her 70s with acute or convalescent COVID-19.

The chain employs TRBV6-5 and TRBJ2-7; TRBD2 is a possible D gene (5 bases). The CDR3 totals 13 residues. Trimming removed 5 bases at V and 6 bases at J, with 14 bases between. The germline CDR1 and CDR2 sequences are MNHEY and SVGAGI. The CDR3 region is CASSQTRESEQYV. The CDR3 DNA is TGTGCCAGCAGTCAAACTAGGGAGAGCGAGCAGTACGTC.

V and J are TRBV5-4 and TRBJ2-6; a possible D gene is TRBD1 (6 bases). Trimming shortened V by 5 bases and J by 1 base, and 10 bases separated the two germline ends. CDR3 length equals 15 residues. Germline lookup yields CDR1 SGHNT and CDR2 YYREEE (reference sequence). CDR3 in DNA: TGTGCCAGCAGATCTACAGGGTCTGGGGCCAACGTCCTGACTTTC. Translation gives CASRSTGSGANVLTF.

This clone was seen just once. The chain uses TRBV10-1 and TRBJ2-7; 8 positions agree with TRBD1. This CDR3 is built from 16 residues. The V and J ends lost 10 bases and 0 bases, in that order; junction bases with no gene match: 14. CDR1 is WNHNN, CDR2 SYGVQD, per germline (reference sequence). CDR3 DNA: TGCGCCACCGGGACAGGCGACCCCCTTAGCTCCTACGAGCAGTACGTC. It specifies CATGTGDPLSSYEQYV.

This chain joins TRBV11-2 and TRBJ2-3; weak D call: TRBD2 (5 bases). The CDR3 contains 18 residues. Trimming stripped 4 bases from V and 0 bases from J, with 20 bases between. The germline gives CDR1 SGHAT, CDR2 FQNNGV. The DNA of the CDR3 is TGTGCCAGCAGCTCAACCCCCGGCGGGCTAGGCAGCACAGATACGCAGTATTTT. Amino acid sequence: CASSSTPGGLGSTDTQYF.

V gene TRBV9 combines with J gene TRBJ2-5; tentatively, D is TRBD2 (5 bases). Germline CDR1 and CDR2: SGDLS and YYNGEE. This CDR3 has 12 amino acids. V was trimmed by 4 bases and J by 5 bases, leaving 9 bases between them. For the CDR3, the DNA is TGTGCCAGCAGCTCTGGACTGGAGACCCAGTACTTC. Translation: CASSSGLETQYF.

This CDR3 reads CASSAGTGIQETQYF. Written as DNA, the CDR3 is TGTGCCAGCAGTGCCGGGACAGGGATACAAGAGACCCAGTACTTC. The chain combines TRBV28 with TRBJ2-5, with 9 bases fitting TRBD1. V gave up 5 bases and J gave up 2 bases; unmatched junction bases: 6. The CDR3 has 15 residues. Germline V CDR1 and CDR2: MDHEN, SYDVKM.

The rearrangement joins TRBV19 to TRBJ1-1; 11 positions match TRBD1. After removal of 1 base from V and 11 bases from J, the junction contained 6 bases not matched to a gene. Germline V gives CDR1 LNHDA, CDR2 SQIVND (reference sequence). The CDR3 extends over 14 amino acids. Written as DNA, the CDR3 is TGTGCCAGTAGTATAGGATTTGGGACAGGGGGGGCTTTCTTT. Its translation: CASSIGFGTGGAFF. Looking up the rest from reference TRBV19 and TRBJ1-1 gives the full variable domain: DGGITQSPKYLFRKEGQNVTLSCEQNLNHDAMYWYRQDPGQGLRLIYYSQIVNDFQKGDIAEGYSVSREKKESFPLTVTSAQKNPTAFYLCASSIGFGTGGAFFGQGTRLTVV.

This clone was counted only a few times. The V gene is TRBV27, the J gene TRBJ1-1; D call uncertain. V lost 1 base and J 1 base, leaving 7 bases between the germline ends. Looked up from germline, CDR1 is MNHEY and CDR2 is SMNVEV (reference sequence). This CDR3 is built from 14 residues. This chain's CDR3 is CASSLFSPNTEAFF. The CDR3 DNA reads TGTGCCAGCAGTTTATTTAGTCCGAACACTGAAGCTTTCTTT.

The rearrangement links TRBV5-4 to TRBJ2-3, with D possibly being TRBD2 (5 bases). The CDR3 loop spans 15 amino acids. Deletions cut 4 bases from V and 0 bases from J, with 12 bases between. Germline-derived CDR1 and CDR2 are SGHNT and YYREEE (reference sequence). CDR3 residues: CASSREAASTDTQYF. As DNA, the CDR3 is TGTGCCAGCAGCCGAGAAGCGGCTAGCACAGATACGCAGTATTTT.

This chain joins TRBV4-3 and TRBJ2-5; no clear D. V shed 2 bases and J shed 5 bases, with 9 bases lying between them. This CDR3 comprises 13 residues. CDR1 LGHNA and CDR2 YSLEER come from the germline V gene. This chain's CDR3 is CASSQTPPETQYF. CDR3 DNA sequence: TGCGCCAGCAGCCAAACACCACCGGAGACCCAGTACTTC.

CDR3 in DNA: TGCGCCAGCAGACGACGGGACACACAAGAGACCCAGTACTTC. Translated, it gives CASRRRDTQETQYF. V gene TRBV5-1 combines with J gene TRBJ2-5; possibly TRBD1 for D (6 bases). V was cut by 5 bases and J by 2 bases, with 13 bases left in between. There are 14 residues in the CDR3. The germline gives CDR1 SGHRS, CDR2 YFSETQ.

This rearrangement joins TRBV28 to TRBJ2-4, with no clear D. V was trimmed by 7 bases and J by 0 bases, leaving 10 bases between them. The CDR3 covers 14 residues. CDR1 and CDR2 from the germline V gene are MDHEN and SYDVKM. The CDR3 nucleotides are TGTGCCAGCACCCAGCCAGGAGCCAAAAACATTCAGTACTTC. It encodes CASTQPGAKNIQYF. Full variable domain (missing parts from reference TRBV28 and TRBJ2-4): DVKVTQSSRYLVKRTGEKVFLECVQDMDHENMFWYRQDPGLGLRLIYFSYDVKMKEKGDIPEGYSVSREKKERFSLILESASTNQTSMYLCASTQPGAKNIQYFGAGTRLSVL.

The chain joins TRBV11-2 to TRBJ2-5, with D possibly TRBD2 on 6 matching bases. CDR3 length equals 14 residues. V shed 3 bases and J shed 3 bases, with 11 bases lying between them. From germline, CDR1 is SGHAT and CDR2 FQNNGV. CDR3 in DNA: TGTGCCAGCAGCTTCCGATGGGGGGAAGAGACCCAGTACTTC. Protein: CASSFRWGEETQYF.

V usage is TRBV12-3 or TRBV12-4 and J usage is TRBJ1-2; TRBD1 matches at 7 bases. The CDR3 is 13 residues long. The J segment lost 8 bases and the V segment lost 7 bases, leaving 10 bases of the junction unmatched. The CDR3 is CASTNGTVWGYTF. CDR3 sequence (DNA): TGTGCCAGCACCAATGGGACAGTATGGGGCTACACCTTC.

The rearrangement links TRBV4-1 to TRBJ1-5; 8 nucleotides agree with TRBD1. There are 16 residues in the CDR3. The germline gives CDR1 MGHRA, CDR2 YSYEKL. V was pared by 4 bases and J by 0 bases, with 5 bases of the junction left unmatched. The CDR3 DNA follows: TGCGCCAGCAGCCCAAATCAGGGGGCTAGCAATCAGCCCCAGCATTTT. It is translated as CASSPNQGASNQPQHF.

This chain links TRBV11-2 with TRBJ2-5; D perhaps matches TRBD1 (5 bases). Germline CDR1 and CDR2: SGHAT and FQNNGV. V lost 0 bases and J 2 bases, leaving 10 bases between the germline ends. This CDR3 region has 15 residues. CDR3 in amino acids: CASSLDGQRQETQYF. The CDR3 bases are TGTGCCAGCAGCTTAGATGGACAAAGGCAAGAGACCCAGTACTTC.

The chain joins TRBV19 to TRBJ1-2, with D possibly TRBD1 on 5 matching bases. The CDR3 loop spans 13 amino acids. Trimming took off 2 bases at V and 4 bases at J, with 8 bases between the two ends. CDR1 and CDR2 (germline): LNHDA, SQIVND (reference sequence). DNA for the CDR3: TGTGCCAGTAGTATACCAGGGTCCTATGGCTACACCTTC. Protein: CASSIPGSYGYTF.

The chain's CDR3 is CASSMGSNTEAFF. DNA of the CDR3: TGTGCCAGTAGTATGGGCAGCAACACTGAAGCTTTCTTT. The J gene is TRBJ1-1, the V gene TRBV19; D not certain. CDR1 LNHDA and CDR2 SQIVND come from the germline V gene (reference sequence). V was shortened by 3 bases and J by 2 bases, with 7 bases between the two germline ends. This CDR3 is built from 13 residues.

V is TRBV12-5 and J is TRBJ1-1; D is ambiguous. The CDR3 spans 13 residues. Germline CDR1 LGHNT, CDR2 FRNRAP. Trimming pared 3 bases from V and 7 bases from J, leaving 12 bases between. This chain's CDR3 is CASGFFGRDEAFF. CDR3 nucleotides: TGTGCTAGTGGTTTTTTTGGACGGGATGAAGCTTTCTTT.

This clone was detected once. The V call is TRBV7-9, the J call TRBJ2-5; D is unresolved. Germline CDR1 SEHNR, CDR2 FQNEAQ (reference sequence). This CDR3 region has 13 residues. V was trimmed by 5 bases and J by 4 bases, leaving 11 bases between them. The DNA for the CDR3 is TGTGCCAGCAGCCGTAACTCCCGAGAGACCCAGTACTTC. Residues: CASSRNSRETQYF.